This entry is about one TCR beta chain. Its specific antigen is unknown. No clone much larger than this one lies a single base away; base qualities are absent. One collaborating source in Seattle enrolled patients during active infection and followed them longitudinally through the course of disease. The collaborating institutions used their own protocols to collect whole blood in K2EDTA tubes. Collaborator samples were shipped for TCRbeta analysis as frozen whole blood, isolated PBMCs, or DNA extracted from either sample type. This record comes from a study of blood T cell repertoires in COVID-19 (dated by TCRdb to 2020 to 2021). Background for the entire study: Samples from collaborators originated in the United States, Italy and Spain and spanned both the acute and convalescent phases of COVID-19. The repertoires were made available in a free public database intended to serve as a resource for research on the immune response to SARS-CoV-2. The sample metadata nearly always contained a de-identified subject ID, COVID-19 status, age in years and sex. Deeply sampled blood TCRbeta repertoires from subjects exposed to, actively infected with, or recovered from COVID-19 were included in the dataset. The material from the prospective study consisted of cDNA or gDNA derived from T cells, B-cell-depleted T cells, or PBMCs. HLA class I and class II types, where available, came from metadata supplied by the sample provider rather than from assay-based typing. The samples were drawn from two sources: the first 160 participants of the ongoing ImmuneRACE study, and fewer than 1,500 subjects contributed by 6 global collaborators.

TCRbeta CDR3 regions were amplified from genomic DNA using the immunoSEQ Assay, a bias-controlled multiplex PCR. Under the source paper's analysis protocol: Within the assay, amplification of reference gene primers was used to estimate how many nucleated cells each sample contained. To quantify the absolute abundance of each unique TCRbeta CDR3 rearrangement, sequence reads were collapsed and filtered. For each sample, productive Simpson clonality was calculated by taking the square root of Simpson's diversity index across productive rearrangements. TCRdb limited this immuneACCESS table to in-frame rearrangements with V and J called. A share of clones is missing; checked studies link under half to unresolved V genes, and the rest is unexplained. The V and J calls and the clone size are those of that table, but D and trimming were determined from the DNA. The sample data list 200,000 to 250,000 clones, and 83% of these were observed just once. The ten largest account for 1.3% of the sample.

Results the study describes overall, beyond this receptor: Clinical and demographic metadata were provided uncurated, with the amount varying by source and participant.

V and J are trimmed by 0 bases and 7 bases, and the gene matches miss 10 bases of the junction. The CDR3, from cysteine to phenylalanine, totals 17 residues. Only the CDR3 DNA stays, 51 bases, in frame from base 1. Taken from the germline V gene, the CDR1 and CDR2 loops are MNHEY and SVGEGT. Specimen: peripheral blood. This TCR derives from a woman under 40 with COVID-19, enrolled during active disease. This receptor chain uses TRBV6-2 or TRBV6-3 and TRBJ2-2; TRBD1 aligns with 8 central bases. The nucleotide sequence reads TGTGCCAGCAGTTACTCAGCAGGGGGCGCGGATAGCGGGGAGCTGTTTTTT. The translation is CASSYSAGGADSGELFF.